These 10 T cell receptor beta chains were sequenced from one sample in a study of patients and donors after allogeneic stem cell transplantation. TCRdb itself ran the RT-PCR reads through MiXCR, one entry per CDR3 protein. This table holds 390,000 or so distinct CDR3 sequences, about a sixth found once. What was sequenced was blood, either unsorted or a sorted T cell fraction (not recorded which). The receptor set was obtained from a human donor who was either an allogeneic HSCT recipient or a stem cell or donor lymphocyte infusion donor (not recorded which). It is not recorded whose cells these are; they may come from a transplant donor.

This clonotype was seen more than once but under ten times. J is TRBJ1-1 and V is TRBV30; D remains unclear. Germline V gene lookup returns CDR1 GTSNPN and CDR2 SVGIG (reference sequence). The length of the CDR3 is 13 residues. V was clipped by 3 bases and J by 10 bases, with 18 bases between them. The CDR3 loop reads CAWSASMFARAFF. The CDR3 DNA follows: TGTGCCTGGAGCGCTTCTATGTTCGCCCGAGCTTTCTTT.

V usage is TRBV7-9 and J usage is TRBJ2-7, with 9 bases that match TRBD2. The V gene end was trimmed by 3 bases and the J gene end by 5 bases; junction bases not matched to a gene: 5. The CDR3 runs to 14 residues. The germline CDR1 and CDR2 sequences are SEHNR and FQNEAQ (reference sequence). The CDR3 nucleotides are TGTGCCAGCAGCTTCCAAATAGCGGGAGACGAGCAGTACTTC. It encodes CASSFQIAGDEQYF.

V gene TRBV10-3 combines with J gene TRBJ2-7, with TRBD1 identical over 8 bases. Germline assignment: CDR1 ENHRY and CDR2 SYGVKD. Trimming took 4 bases from V and 2 from J; bases not matched to a gene: 4. The CDR3 length is 14 residues. CDR3 amino acids: CAISAWTGTYEQYF. CDR3 nucleotides: TGTGCCATCAGTGCCTGGACAGGGACCTACGAGCAGTACTTC.

This clonotype occurred once. At one boundary the junction diverges from the germline segment, which might be a read error. The chain couples TRBV7-6 to TRBJ1-5; D is unresolved. The CDR3 sequence is 16 residues long. CDR1 and CDR2 (germline): SGHVS, FNYEAQ. CDR3 residues: CASSIAPGRGNQPQHF. The CDR3 DNA reads as TGTGCCAGCAGCATAGCACCAGGCCGGGGCAATCAGCCCCAGCATTTT.

The chain uses TRBV20-1 and TRBJ2-1, with 7 positions matching TRBD2. Trimming removed 3 bases from V and 4 bases from J; junction bases left unmatched: 3. The germline gives CDR1 DFQATT, CDR2 SNEGSKA (reference sequence). This CDR3 is 13 amino acids long. In nucleotides, the CDR3 is TGCAGTGCTAGGGGAGGGAATTACAATGAGCAGTTCTTC. Residues: CSARGGNYNEQFF.

In nucleotides, the CDR3 is TGTGCCATCACTACCGTGGAGGGGGTCAGCAATCAGCCCCAGCATTTT. Its protein product is CAITTVEGVSNQPQHF. This chain connects TRBV10-3 to TRBJ1-5; D is perhaps TRBD1 (6 bases). This CDR3 has 16 residues. Germline V gene data show CDR1 as ENHRY and CDR2 as SYGVKD. V gave up 7 bases and J gave up 1 base, with 17 bases separating them.

This clonotype was seen more than once but under ten times. The chain carries TRBV4-3 and TRBJ2-7, with 12 nucleotides matching TRBD2. Trimming took 1 base from V and 4 from J; bases not matched to a gene: 2. The CDR3 extends over 15 amino acids. Germline V gives CDR1 LGHNA, CDR2 YSLEER. The CDR3 nucleotides are TGCGCCAGCAGCCAAGGACTAGCGGGGGAGTACGAGCAGTACTTC. It codes for CASSQGLAGEYEQYF.

The chain is built from TRBV4-1 and TRBJ2-1; no clear D. Germline loops: CDR1 MGHRA, CDR2 YSYEKL. V was clipped by 0 bases and J by 1 base, with 10 bases between them. The CDR3 has 16 amino acids. DNA for the CDR3: TGCGCCAGCAGCCAAGATTTGTCAACATCCTACAATGAGCAGTTCTTC. Its translation is CASSQDLSTSYNEQFF.

This clonotype was detected many times. The chain recombines TRBV12-3 or TRBV12-4 with TRBJ2-1; D unresolved. The V end was cut by 6 bases, the J end by 0 bases, with 6 bases between. The CDR3 length is 13 residues. The CDR3 is CASRRFSYNEQFF. The DNA for the CDR3 is TGTGCCAGCAGACGCTTCTCCTACAATGAGCAGTTCTTC.

This clonotype was found a few times. V and J are TRBV20-1 and TRBJ2-7, with TRBD2 identical over 8 bases. Trimming at V came to 4 bases and at J to 3 bases, leaving 5 bases not matched to a gene. CDR1 is DFQATT, CDR2 SNEGSKA, per germline (reference sequence). The CDR3 runs to 13 residues. CDR3 sequence reads: CSATPGTSYEQYF. The CDR3 DNA sequence: TGCAGTGCTACCCCCGGGACTAGCTACGAGCAGTACTTC.